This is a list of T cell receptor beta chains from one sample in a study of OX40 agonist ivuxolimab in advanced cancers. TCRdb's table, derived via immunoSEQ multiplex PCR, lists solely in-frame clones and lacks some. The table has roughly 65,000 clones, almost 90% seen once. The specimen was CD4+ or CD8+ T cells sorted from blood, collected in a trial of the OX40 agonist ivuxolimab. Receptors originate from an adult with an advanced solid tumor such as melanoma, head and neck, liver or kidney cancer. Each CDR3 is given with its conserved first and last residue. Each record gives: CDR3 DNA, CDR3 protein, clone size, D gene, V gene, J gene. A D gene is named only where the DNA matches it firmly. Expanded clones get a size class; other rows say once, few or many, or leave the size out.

CDR3 DNA: TGTGCCAGCAGCTTGGACGGGAGGGCCTCCCAAGAGACCCAGTACTTC
CDR3 protein: CASSLDGRASQETQYF
clone size: NA
D gene: TRBD2
V gene: TRBV5-4
J gene: TRBJ2-5

CDR3 DNA: TGTGCCAGCAGCCCTAACGCAGGAGAGACCCAGTACTTC
CDR3 protein: CASSPNAGETQYF
clone size: once
D gene: NA
V gene: TRBV7-6
J gene: TRBJ2-5

CDR3 DNA: TGTGCCAGCAGGGCGCTGTCGGGGGACACCTTC
CDR3 protein: CASRALSGDTF
clone size: NA
D gene: NA
V gene: TRBV6-9
J gene: TRBJ1-2

CDR3 DNA: TGTGCCATCTCCAAAGGGGCCTATGCTTTCTTT
CDR3 protein: CAISKGAYAFF
clone size: NA
D gene: NA
V gene: TRBV6-6
J gene: TRBJ1-1

CDR3 DNA: TGCGCCAGCAGCCAAGCGCGGCTAGCGGGAGTCGAGACCCAGTACTTC
CDR3 protein: CASSQARLAGVETQYF
clone size: NA
D gene: TRBD2
V gene: TRBV4-3
J gene: TRBJ2-5

CDR3 DNA: TGTGCCAGCAGCCCAGGAGCGGGACTAGCGGGAGGAGGATCTGATACGCAGTATTTT
CDR3 protein: CASSPGAGLAGGGSDTQYF
clone size: NA
D gene: TRBD2
V gene: TRBV7-3
J gene: TRBJ2-3

CDR3 DNA: TGTGCCAGCAGTCCCACAATGAACACCGGGGAGCTGTTTTTT
CDR3 protein: CASSPTMNTGELFF
clone size: once
D gene: NA
V gene: TRBV27
J gene: TRBJ2-2

CDR3 DNA: TGCGCCAGCAGCCTCTCCGGACAGGGCAACTATGGCTACACCTTC
CDR3 protein: CASSLSGQGNYGYTF
clone size: NA
D gene: TRBD1
V gene: TRBV5-1
J gene: TRBJ1-2

CDR3 DNA: TGTGCCAGCAGTTCACCGGGACAGGGGAACACCGGGGAGCTGTTTTTT
CDR3 protein: CASSSPGQGNTGELFF
clone size: NA
D gene: TRBD1
V gene: TRBV28
J gene: TRBJ2-2

CDR3 DNA: TGCAGCGTTGAGACTCCGGGACATAAAATCCTTTCCTTGCTCGAGCAGTACTTC
CDR3 protein: CSVETPGHKILSLLEQYF
clone size: NA
D gene: NA
V gene: TRBV29-1
J gene: TRBJ2-7

CDR3 DNA: TGTGCCAGCAGTAACCCGGGACAACAAGAGACCCAGTACTTC
CDR3 protein: CASSNPGQQETQYF
clone size: once
D gene: NA
V gene: TRBV7-8
J gene: TRBJ2-5

CDR3 DNA: TGTGCCAGCAGTCCCGCGGCACCAAACACTGAAGCTTTCTTT
CDR3 protein: CASSPAAPNTEAFF
clone size: NA
D gene: NA
V gene: TRBV28
J gene: TRBJ1-1

CDR3 DNA: TGTGCCAGCAGCCAAGGACTAGCGGGGATAAATGAGCAGTTCTTC
CDR3 protein: CASSQGLAGINEQFF
clone size: NA
D gene: TRBD2
V gene: TRBV4-2
J gene: TRBJ2-1

CDR3 DNA: TGTGCCAGCAGCTGGAGGACAGGGATCACAGATACGCAGTATTTT
CDR3 protein: CASSWRTGITDTQYF
clone size: NA
D gene: TRBD1
V gene: TRBV5-6
J gene: TRBJ2-3

CDR3 DNA: TGTGCCAGCAGGCCGGGACAGGGGGTTACGGATTCACCCCTCCACTTT
CDR3 protein: CASRPGQGVTDSPLHF
clone size: NA
D gene: TRBD1
V gene: TRBV2
J gene: TRBJ1-6

CDR3 DNA: TGTGCCAGCAGTAGACCGGGACAGGATCTTTTCGGTCCGTACTTC
CDR3 protein: CASSRPGQDLFGPYF
clone size: once
D gene: TRBD1
V gene: TRBV2
J gene: TRBJ2-4

CDR3 DNA: TGTGCCAGCAGGGCAAGGACAGGGGGAAATCAGCCCCAGCATTTT
CDR3 protein: CASRARTGGNQPQHF
clone size: NA
D gene: TRBD1
V gene: TRBV28
J gene: TRBJ1-5

CDR3 DNA: TGCGCCAGCAGTCGTAGGGGGTGGACGAACTATGGCTACACCTTC
CDR3 protein: CASSRRGWTNYGYTF
clone size: NA
D gene: NA
V gene: TRBV23-1
J gene: TRBJ1-2

CDR3 DNA: TGTGCCAGCAGCCAAGATGAGGCCATACCCACAGATACGCAGTATTTT
CDR3 protein: CASSQDEAIPTDTQYF
clone size: NA
D gene: NA
V gene: TRBV4-2
J gene: TRBJ2-3

CDR3 DNA: TGTGCCAGCTCACCACCCTCTAACACCGGGGAGCTGTTTTTT
CDR3 protein: CASSPPSNTGELFF
clone size: NA
D gene: NA
V gene: TRBV18
J gene: TRBJ2-2

CDR3 DNA: TGTGCCAGCAGCCCTCGACAGGGGGCGTCTGGAAACACCATATATTTT
CDR3 protein: CASSPRQGASGNTIYF
clone size: NA
D gene: TRBD1
V gene: TRBV7-2
J gene: TRBJ1-3

CDR3 DNA: TGTGCCATCAGTGAGCGCGGCCGCCAGACACGTGGCAATGAGCAGTTCTTC
CDR3 protein: CAISERGRQTRGNEQFF
clone size: NA
D gene: NA
V gene: TRBV10-3
J gene: TRBJ2-1